This TCR beta chain is from a study of monozygotic twins with inflammatory bowel disease. No DNA is given; TCRdb re-called the 5' RACE reads and lists each CDR3 protein once. The ten top clones account for around 2.6%, within a sample of over 350,000 distinct CDR3 sequences. Whole blood, unsorted for T cells, was the source of total RNA. Study results and limitations: Discrimination among different T cell subtypes was not achievable. Using the inverse Simpson index, IBD patients had lower TCRbeta diversity than healthy co-twins. With others, IBD patients shared fewer clonotypes than healthy twins did, especially with disease activity.

Turning to this clonotype: Its specificity is not known.

This CDR3 is 15 amino acids long. Germline CDR1 SGHRS, CDR2 YFSETQ. V usage is TRBV5-1 and J usage is TRBJ2-1; the D gene TCRdb calls, TRBD1, cannot be checked with no DNA. The sequencing sample was made of blood. The sequence was obtained from a human donor with ulcerative colitis or Crohn's disease, or a healthy co-twin of an affected twin (not recorded which). The CDR3 sequence is CASSLGGDTYNEQFF.